The present T cell receptor (beta chain) was sequenced within a study of T cell responses to AZD1222 COVID-19 vaccine. General observations from the study: Close to half of spike-specific TCRs reportedly recognize unmutated variant regions. The repertoires were collected only after the peak T cell response.

As concerns this clone: Its target is not known.

This CDR3 has 12 amino acids. Trimming took off 1 base at V and 3 bases at J, with 3 bases between the two ends. Measured with immunoSEQ multiplex PCR; TCRdb has only the in-frame clones, and not every one. Here the sample spans 100,000 to 150,000 clones, roughly 90% being singletons. The TCR was taken from an adult who received the AZD1222 COVID-19 vaccine. The specimen was peripheral blood, collected 28 days after the second AZD1222 dose. V gene TRBV12-3 or TRBV12-4 combines with J gene TRBJ1-2; the D is unclear. CDR3 bases: TGTGCCAGCAGTTTAGTCGACTATGGCTACACCTTC. Its translation is CASSLVDYGYTF.